This TCR beta chain was observed in a study of T cells in Graves' hyperthyroidism and ophthalmopathy. This clonotype was seen repeatedly, ten times or more. After removal of 1 base from V and 4 bases from J, the junction contained 7 bases not matched to a gene. Germline loops: CDR1 DFQATT, CDR2 SNEGSKA (reference sequence). This CDR3 is 15 amino acids long. PBMCs were collected from a 10 ml volume of fresh peripheral blood. Regions amplified from RNA transcripts were the TCR beta CDR3 regions. The primer set for the first-round RT-PCR of the TCR CDR3 was HTBI. TCRdb processed the multiplex PCR reads anew with MiXCR; each CDR3 protein has one entry. The sample has hundreds of thousands of distinct CDR3 sequences; 13% to 15% are singletons.

The chain links TRBV20-1 to TRBJ2-7; 10 bases align to TRBD2. The clonotype comes from a woman under 30 with Graves' hyperthyroidism. Input material: blood. CDR3 residues: CSARGEREGVYEQYF. The CDR3 DNA follows: TGCAGTGCTAGAGGGGAGCGGGAGGGCGTATACGAGCAGTACTTC.